The present entry profiles one TCR beta chain with its context. Its antigen is as yet unknown. A second roughly 6 to 11 cycle PCR used barcoded and J-beta primers. TCRdb itself ran the 5' RACE reads through MiXCR, one entry per CDR3 protein. In the table there are around 1,600,000 distinct CDR3 sequences, around 40% of which are singletons. This entry comes from a study of blood T cells in healthy people across ages. Turning to the study itself: Using template switching, researchers captured about one barcoded beta molecule for each two T cells.

With 3 bases removed from V and 4 bases from J, the gap between germline ends came to 12 bases. Germline assignment: CDR1 DFQATT and CDR2 SNEGSKA (reference sequence). The CDR3 length is 13 residues. Whole-study findings and limits: Whereas aged donors had fewer naive CD4+ cells, long-lived donors had more of them and higher diversity. Donor CMV status was unknown, possibly confounding expanded clonotype changes.

Healthy Caucasian individuals from Russia aged roughly 6 to 95 were enrolled as donors. V is TRBV20-1 and J is TRBJ1-2; perhaps TRBD1 as D (6 bases). The sample consisted of blood. This sequence originates from a woman younger than 30 in good health. The CDR3 DNA is TGCAGTGCTAGTAGGGGGGCTGGCTATGGCTACACCTTC. It yields the protein CSASRGAGYGYTF.